What follows are 31 T cell receptor beta chains derived from one specimen sequenced in a study of CD8+CD57+ T cells in acquired aplastic anemia. The template used for profiling TCR beta VDJ and CDR3 was genomic DNA. TCRdb reprocessed the reads with MiXCR, giving one entry per CDR3 protein. The sample records fewer than 150,000 distinct CDR3 sequences, 48% being singletons. Sequencing input: sorted CD4+, CD8+, or CD8+CD57+ T cells (not recorded which) from PBMCs. These TCRs come from a human donor in good health, serving as a control.

The V call is TRBV3-1, the J call TRBJ1-1; perhaps TRBD1 as D (6 bases). Germline assignment: CDR1 LGHDT and CDR2 YNNKEL (reference sequence). The V and J ends lost 4 bases and 0 bases respectively, with 12 bases between them. There are 15 residues in the CDR3. The CDR3 loop reads CASSPTDRVNTEAFF. CDR3 nucleotide sequence: TGTGCCAGCAGCCCGACGGACAGAGTGAACACTGAAGCTTTCTTT.

This clonotype has at least ten counts. The chain couples TRBV5-5 to TRBJ1-4; D is unresolved. The ends were cut back, 2 bases at V and 7 bases at J, with 12 bases in the middle. Germline lookup yields CDR1 SGHKS and CDR2 YYEKEE (reference sequence). This CDR3 spans 14 amino acids. The CDR3 protein is CASSFGQLGEKLFF. CDR3 DNA sequence: TGTGCCAGCAGCTTCGGGCAGTTGGGTGAAAAACTGTTTTTT.

The chain links TRBV5-6 to TRBJ1-6; D ambiguous. Trimming shortened V by 4 bases and J by 0 bases, and 14 bases separated the two germline ends. CDR3 length equals 17 residues. Germline CDR1 is SGHDT and CDR2 is YYEEEE. The CDR3 sequence is CASSGQTASSYNSPLHF. The CDR3 coding sequence is TGTGCCAGCAGCGGGCAGACGGCGAGCTCCTATAATTCACCCCTCCACTTT.

A few counts support this clonotype. The chain recombines TRBV27 with TRBJ1-2; 12 nucleotides agree with TRBD1. The germline CDR1 and CDR2 sequences are MNHEY and SMNVEV (reference sequence). With 5 bases clipped from V and 3 bases from J, the junction kept 7 bases outside the gene matches. The CDR3 covers 16 residues. CDR3 in amino acids: CASSEGTGGSYYGYTF. The CDR3 DNA reads TGTGCCAGCAGTGAAGGGACAGGGGGCTCCTACTATGGCTACACCTTC.

The chain employs TRBV6-2 or TRBV6-3 and TRBJ1-3; TRBD1 might be the D (5 bases). Trimming shortened V by 11 bases and J by 2 bases, and 10 bases separated the two germline ends. This CDR3 has 12 residues. Looked up from germline, CDR1 is MNHEY and CDR2 is SVGEGT. The CDR3 region has the DNA TGTGCCGCGAGGGGAACTGGAAACACCATATATTTT. This encodes CAARGTGNTIYF.

The chain employs TRBV7-3 and TRBJ2-5; 12 bases map to TRBD2. The CDR3 contains 16 residues. V lost 2 bases and J lost 3; bases outside the gene matches: 4. CDR1 is SGHTA and CDR2 is FQGTGA in the germline V gene. This CDR3 reads CASSLPLAGGKETQYF. The CDR3 region has the DNA TGTGCCAGCAGCTTACCTCTAGCGGGGGGGAAAGAGACCCAGTACTTC.

The V gene is TRBV19, the J gene TRBJ1-5, with 10 bases matching TRBD1. V lost 7 bases to trimming and J lost 6 bases; unmatched junction nucleotides: 6. The CDR3 contains 14 residues. Germline-derived CDR1 and CDR2 are LNHDA and SQIVND (reference sequence). Here the CDR3 DNA reads TGTGCCAGTAAGGGGACAGGGGCCGTTCAGCCCCAGCATTTT. It translates to CASKGTGAVQPQHF.

The chain employs TRBV20-1 and TRBJ2-7; 12 bases fit TRBD2. The CDR3 runs to 17 residues. Germline values: CDR1 DFQATT, CDR2 SNEGSKA (reference sequence). The junction had 12 bases not matched to a gene; V was cut back by 6 bases and J by 0 bases. The CDR3 reads CSAGRGLAGASSYEQYF. In nucleotides, the CDR3 is TGCAGTGCGGGGCGGGGACTAGCGGGTGCTAGCTCCTACGAGCAGTACTTC.

The genes are TRBV19 and TRBJ2-5; either TRBD1 or TRBD2 may fit D (6 bases each). The germline V and J ends were trimmed by 3 bases and 5 bases, with 10 bases remaining between them. CDR3 length: 13 amino acids. The germline gives CDR1 LNHDA, CDR2 SQIVND (reference sequence). The CDR3 reads CASSMGGAETQYF. The CDR3 region has the DNA TGTGCCAGTAGTATGGGGGGCGCGGAGACCCAGTACTTC.

The chain employs TRBV15 and TRBJ1-5, with TRBD1 matching over 8 bases. This CDR3 is built from 14 residues. Trimming at V came to 3 bases and at J to 3 bases, leaving 1 base not matched to a gene. Germline lookup yields CDR1 LNHNV and CDR2 YYDKDF (reference sequence). The DNA of the CDR3 is TGTGCCACCAGCAGGACAGGGGCCAATCAGCCCCAGCATTTT. Protein sequence: CATSRTGANQPQHF. The full variable domain, in which reference TRBV15 and TRBJ1-5 provide the parts outside the CDR3, is DAMVIQNPRYQVTQFGKPVTLSCSQTLNHNVMYWYQQKSSQAPKLLFHYYDKDFNNEADTPDNFQSRRPNTSFCFLDIRSPGLGDTAMYLCATSRTGANQPQHFGDGTRLSIL.

Points on this clonotype: The junction departs from germline at one end; a sequencing error may be responsible. The chain is built from TRBV13 and TRBJ2-7; TRBD2 aligns across 9 bases. This CDR3 spans 16 amino acids. CDR1 PRHDT and CDR2 FYEKMQ come from the germline V gene (reference sequence). CDR3 nucleotide sequence: TGTGCCAGCAGCTTATTAGCAGTGGGACTAGCCTACGAGCAGTATTTC. The encoded protein is CASSLLAVGLAYEQYF.

The sample holds many counts of this clonotype. V is TRBV4-3 and J is TRBJ2-3, with 8 bases matching TRBD2. Germline CDR1 and CDR2: LGHNA and YSLEER. This CDR3 is built from 16 residues. V shed 0 bases, J shed 7 bases, and the junction held 9 bases outside the gene matches. The CDR3 region has the DNA TGCGCCAGCAGCCAAGATTTACTAGCGGCCACCTATACGCAGTATTTT. Protein product: CASSQDLLAATYTQYF.

This clonotype was recorded once. This chain joins TRBV15 and TRBJ1-2; D gene uncertain. The CDR3 length is 14 residues. The V gene's germline CDR1 is LNHNV and CDR2 YYDKDF (reference sequence). Trimming stripped 3 bases from V and 7 bases from J, with 15 bases between. CDR3 sequence (DNA): TGTGCCACCAGCAGGGACGGGGTCCTCGTTGGCTACACCTTC. This sequence encodes CATSRDGVLVGYTF.

J is TRBJ1-2 and V is TRBV20-1; D uncertain. The V gene lost 3 bases and the J gene lost 4 bases, with 6 bases spanning the gap. CDR1 and CDR2 (germline): DFQATT, SNEGSKA (reference sequence). CDR3 length equals 11 residues. DNA of the CDR3: TGCAGTGCTAGGGATGGCTATGGCTACACCTTC. Translated, it gives CSARDGYGYTF.

The chain uses TRBV2 and TRBJ2-7; unclear D gene. The germline V gene encodes CDR1 SNHLY and CDR2 FYNNEI. This CDR3 is 11 amino acids long. Trimming removed 5 bases at V and 2 bases at J, with 4 bases between. This CDR3 reads CASSTTYEQYF. The CDR3 bases are TGTGCCAGCAGTACAACCTACGAGCAGTACTTC.

This clonotype was detected only once. The genes are TRBV24-1 and TRBJ1-2; unclear D gene. From germline, CDR1 is KGHDR and CDR2 SFDVKD. The CDR3 has 14 residues. V shed 3 bases and J shed 0 bases, with 7 bases lying between them. CDR3: CATSDPQANYGYTF. The CDR3 nucleotides read TGTGCCACCAGTGATCCCCAAGCTAACTATGGCTACACCTTC.

This clonotype was counted a few times. The chain employs TRBV2 and TRBJ1-1; D is undetermined. This CDR3 is 12 amino acids long. Deletions cut 2 bases from V and 8 bases from J, with 9 bases between. Germline V lookup: CDR1 SNHLY, CDR2 FYNNEI. This CDR3 reads CASSESEIEAFF. The CDR3 nucleotides read TGTGCCAGCAGTGAATCTGAGATAGAAGCTTTCTTT. Full variable domain (missing parts from reference TRBV2 and TRBJ1-1): EPEVTQTPSHQVTQMGQEVILRCVPISNHLYFYWYRQILGQKVEFLVSFYNNEISEKSEIFDDQFSVERPDGSNFTLKIRSTKLEDSAMYFCASSESEIEAFFGQGTRLTVV.

Remarks on this clonotype: This clone may be a read error of a much larger clone one base away. The chain joins TRBV6-2 or TRBV6-3 to TRBJ1-2, with D perhaps TRBD1 (5 bases). The CDR3 covers 18 residues. The V end lost 3 bases, the J end lost 1 base, and 21 bases lay between the germline ends. Germline V lookup: CDR1 MNHEY, CDR2 SVGEGT. CDR3 in DNA: TGTGCCAGCAGTTATGGAGGGTCCGGGGCCAGTTTTAACTATGGCTACACCTTC. Protein: CASSYGGSGASFNYGYTF.

This clonotype has a handful of counts. The chain uses TRBV10-3 and TRBJ1-1; a weak D match, TRBD1 (5 bases). The germline V gene encodes CDR1 ENHRY and CDR2 SYGVKD. CDR3 size: 13 residues. V was cut by 4 bases and J by 4 bases, with 10 bases left in between. The CDR3 region has the DNA TGTGCCATCAGTGTACCGGGGGGCACTGAAGCTTTCTTT. It codes for CAISVPGGTEAFF.

In its sample, this clonotype was seen many times. This chain links TRBV7-8 with TRBJ2-1, with 7 positions matching TRBD1. V gave up 3 bases and J gave up 7 bases; unmatched junction bases: 3. The CDR3 length is 13 residues. The germline CDR1 and CDR2 sequences are SGHVS and FQNEAQ. This CDR3 is CASSFDRDNEQFF. The CDR3 DNA follows: TGTGCCAGCAGCTTCGACAGGGATAATGAGCAGTTCTTC.

Written as DNA, the CDR3 is TGTGCCAGCAGTACCGGATGGGCTGAAGCTTTCTTT. Translated, it gives CASSTGWAEAFF. The genes are TRBV6-1 and TRBJ1-1, with D unresolved. This CDR3 contains 12 residues. Between the trimmed V and J ends, which lost 5 bases and 6 bases, there was a span of 10 bases. Germline CDR1 MNHNS, CDR2 SASEGT.

Many counts were recorded for this clonotype. J is TRBJ1-4 and V is TRBV4-3; no firm D call. CDR1 is LGHNA, CDR2 YSLEER, per germline. The CDR3 extends over 14 amino acids. V was shortened by 0 bases and J by 3 bases, with 5 bases between the two germline ends. In nucleotides, the CDR3 is TGCGCCAGCAGCCAAGAATCCCCTAATGAAAAACTGTTTTTT. Protein sequence: CASSQESPNEKLFF.

The chain employs TRBV19 and TRBJ2-3, with 9 positions matching TRBD1. This CDR3 spans 15 amino acids. After removal of 4 bases from V and 0 bases from J, the junction contained 2 bases not matched to a gene. The germline V gene encodes CDR1 LNHDA and CDR2 SQIVND (reference sequence). CDR3 sequence: CASSRGQGSTDTQYF. Here the CDR3 DNA reads TGTGCCAGTAGTAGGGGACAGGGAAGCACAGATACGCAGTATTTT.

There are a few counts of this clonotype. The chain uses TRBV15 and TRBJ1-2; D is undetermined. V was pared by 0 bases and J by 0 bases, with 5 bases between. The CDR3 consists of 14 residues. Germline lookup yields CDR1 LNHNV and CDR2 YYDKDF (reference sequence). The CDR3 DNA is TGTGCCACCAGCAGAGACAGTGCTAACTATGGCTACACCTTC. Encoded protein: CATSRDSANYGYTF.

Concerning this clonotype: An end of the junction does not agree with germline; a read error may underlie this. The rearrangement uses TRBV10-3 and TRBJ2-1; D might be TRBD1 (5 bases). Germline loops: CDR1 ENHRY, CDR2 SYGVKD. This CDR3 is built from 14 residues. The CDR3 here is CASSYVGQGGEQFF. The CDR3 DNA follows: TGTGCCAGCAGTTACGTGGGGCAGGGCGGTGAGCAGTTCTTC.

The chain joins TRBV25-1 to TRBJ1-5; the match to TRBD1 covers 8 bases. The trim removed 3 bases at V and 3 bases at J, leaving 4 bases unmatched. The CDR3 is made up of 15 amino acids. Germline V gene data show CDR1 as MGHDK and CDR2 as SYGVNS. Written as DNA, the CDR3 is TGTGCCAGCAGTGAGGACAGGGATCCCAATCAGCCCCAGCATTTT. Translating gives CASSEDRDPNQPQHF.

The chain uses TRBV10-3 and TRBJ1-4; unclear D gene. Germline V gene data show CDR1 as ENHRY and CDR2 as SYGVKD. The CDR3 runs 9 residues. CDR3 residues: CATNEKLFF. In DNA form, the CDR3 reads TGTGCAACTAATGAAAAACTGTTTTTT.

This clonotype was counted at least ten times. The chain has TRBV4-3 and TRBJ1-6, with a possible D match to TRBD1 (6 bases). The CDR3 loop spans 15 amino acids. The germline gives CDR1 LGHNA, CDR2 YSLEER. Trimming took off 1 base at V and 4 bases at J, with 8 bases between the two ends. Written as DNA, the CDR3 is TGCGCCAGCAGCCAAGGAAGGGGGTATAATTCACCCCTCCACTTT. This sequence encodes CASSQGRGYNSPLHF.

There are many counts of this clonotype. V and J are TRBV11-3 and TRBJ1-5; a possible D gene is TRBD1 (5 bases). The CDR3 totals 13 residues. Germline lookup yields CDR1 SGHNT and CDR2 YENEEA. V shed 5 bases and J shed 9 bases, with 14 bases lying between them. CDR3 sequence: CASSTIQGGPQHF. The CDR3 DNA is TGTGCCAGCAGCACCATCCAGGGAGGGCCCCAGCATTTT.

The chain combines TRBV7-2 with TRBJ1-6; D uncertain. Trimming shortened V by 5 bases and J by 10 bases, and 12 bases separated the two germline ends. CDR1 and CDR2 (germline): SGHTA, FQGNSA. The CDR3 loop spans 13 amino acids. For the CDR3, the DNA is TGTGCCAGCAGCCCCCCTCGGGAATCACCCCTCCACTTT. Protein product: CASSPPRESPLHF.

The V gene is TRBV29-1, the J gene TRBJ2-3, with D perhaps TRBD1 or TRBD2 (5 bases each). The germline gives CDR1 SQVTM, CDR2 ANQGSEA. Trimming took 1 base from V and 0 from J, leaving 8 bases between them. The CDR3 extends over 14 amino acids. CDR3 nucleotide sequence: TGCAGCGTTGAAGGGTGGGGGAGCACAGATACGCAGTATTTT. Residues: CSVEGWGSTDTQYF.